The T cell receptor (beta chain) described here comes from a study of T-cell memory formation after mild COVID-19. Whole-study findings and limits: Proof of SARS-CoV-2 specificity was absent for the second-wave clones that crested on day 37. Some responding clones appeared in pre-infection memory, suggesting cross-reactive memory joined.

One entry per CDR3 protein, called by TCRdb with MiXCR from the 5' RACE reads. Altogether roughly 190,000 distinct CDR3 sequences are present, approximately 20% being singletons, with the ten largest covering roughly 2.4%. There are a few counts of this clonotype. Its antigen remains unidentified. V lost 4 bases and J lost 4, with 3 bases in between. The CDR3 contains 11 residues. CDR1 SEHNR and CDR2 FQNEAQ come from the germline V gene (reference sequence). This clonotype was sampled from an adult woman who had mild COVID-19 (a few samples of this study predate the infection). Cell type and time point are not known. Input material: PBMCs or a T cell subset sorted from them (not recorded which). The V gene is TRBV7-9, the J gene TRBJ2-3; no clear D. This CDR3 is CASSYSDTQYF. The DNA for the CDR3 is TGTGCCAGCAGCTACTCAGATACGCAGTATTTT. Full variable domain (outside the CDR3, taken from reference TRBV7-9 and TRBJ2-3): DTGVSQNPRHKITKRGQNVTFRCDPISEHNRLYWYRQTLGQGPEFLTYFQNEAQLEKSRLLSDRFSAERPKGSFSTLEIQRTEQGDSAMYLCASSYSDTQYFGPGTRLTVL.